The T cell receptor beta chain described here comes from a study of OX40 agonist ivuxolimab in advanced cancers. TCRdb's copy holds only in-frame clones and misses some; the assay was immunoSEQ multiplex PCR. The sample lists about 45,000 clones, less than 95% occurring once. Trimming removed 1 base from V and 5 bases from J, with 15 bases in between. The CDR3 loop spans 15 amino acids. From germline, CDR1 is MDHEN and CDR2 SYDVKM. The rearrangement links TRBV28 to TRBJ2-7, with a weak D call TRBD2 (5 bases). This clonotype originated in an adult with an advanced solid tumor such as melanoma, head and neck, liver or kidney cancer. Here the sequenced sample was CD4+ or CD8+ T cells sorted from blood, taken in a trial of the OX40 agonist ivuxolimab. CDR3 amino acids: CASSLSAGVSDEQYF. The CDR3 DNA sequence: TGTGCCAGCAGTTTATCGGCGGGTGTCTCGGACGAGCAGTACTTC.